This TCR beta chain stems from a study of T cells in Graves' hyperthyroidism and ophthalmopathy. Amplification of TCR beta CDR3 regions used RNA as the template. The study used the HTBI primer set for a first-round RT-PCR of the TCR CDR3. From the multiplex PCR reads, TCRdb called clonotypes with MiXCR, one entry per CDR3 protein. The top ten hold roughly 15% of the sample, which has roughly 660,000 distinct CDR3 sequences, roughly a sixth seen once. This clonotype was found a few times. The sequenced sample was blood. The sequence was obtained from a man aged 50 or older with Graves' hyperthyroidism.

Here the CDR3 reads CASSPTSEGGEQYF. The CDR3 DNA reads as TGTGCCAGCAGCCCTACCTCCGAAGGGGGCGAGCAGTACTTC. The chain is built from TRBV7-3 and TRBJ2-7; a weak D match, TRBD1 (6 bases). The length of the CDR3 is 14 residues. V lost 5 bases and J lost 6, with 17 bases in between. Germline CDR1 SGHTA, CDR2 FQGTGA.